Listed here are 32 T cell receptor beta chains from one sample, sequenced in a study of blood T cell repertoires in COVID-19. Sequenced by immunoSEQ multiplex PCR; TCRdb stores in-frame clones only, minus some. The sample contains around 270,000 clones, approximately 86% of which appear only once. The sequenced sample consisted of peripheral blood. These TCRs come from a middle-aged man who had recovered from COVID-19.

The chain has TRBV5-4 and TRBJ2-5, with D tentatively TRBD1 (6 bases). V was clipped by 2 bases and J by 2 bases, with 7 bases between them. CDR1 is SGHNT and CDR2 is YYREEE in the germline V gene (reference sequence). The CDR3 runs to 13 residues. The CDR3 coding sequence is TGTGCCAGCAGCTTCGGACAGCAAGAGACCCAGTACTTC. Residues: CASSFGQQETQYF.

This clone was observed a handful of times. This sequence joins TRBV28 and TRBJ1-1; D might be TRBD1 (5 bases). CDR1 and CDR2 (germline): MDHEN, SYDVKM. The CDR3 runs 11 residues. Trimming stripped 3 bases from V and 8 bases from J, with 7 bases between. In nucleotides, the CDR3 is TGTGCCAGCAGTTTTCCAGGGGAAGCTTTCTTT. It encodes CASSFPGEAFF.

The chain combines TRBV6-5 with TRBJ2-7; 7 nucleotides line up with TRBD1. CDR1 MNHEY and CDR2 SVGAGI come from the germline V gene. The CDR3 has 14 amino acids. After removal of 5 bases from V and 2 bases from J, the junction contained 6 bases not matched to a gene. In DNA, the CDR3 is TGTGCCAGCAGTACTAATAGGGGGCCCTACGAGCAGTACTTC. Its translation: CASSTNRGPYEQYF.

The chain combines TRBV21-1 with TRBJ2-1; the tabulated D call, TRBD1, remains unverified against the DNA. TRBV21-1 has pseudogene status. The CDR3 is 15 residues long. CDR3 protein: CASIFPGTGWNEQFF. CDR3 coding DNA: TGTGCCAGCATTTTTCCCGGGACAGGGTGGAATGAGCAGTTCTTC.

The CDR3 bases are TGCAGCGTTCGATGGAGGGGGCGAGGTTCCTACGAGCAGTACTTC. Translating it yields CSVRWRGRGSYEQYF. The gene calls are TRBV29-1 and TRBJ2-7, with a possible D match to TRBD1 (7 bases). Germline CDR1 is SQVTM and CDR2 is ANQGSEA. V was cut by 5 bases and J by 1 base, with 18 bases left in between. The CDR3 has 15 residues.

V usage is TRBV10-3 and J usage is TRBJ2-7; 12 positions agree with TRBD1. The CDR3 spans 15 residues. Germline CDR1 reads ENHRY; CDR2 reads SYGVKD. Trimming at V came to 2 bases and at J to 5 bases, leaving 4 bases not matched to a gene. CDR3 coding DNA: TGTGCCATCAGTGAGAGGGACAGGGGGCGACACGAGCAGTACTTC. Its protein product is CAISERDRGRHEQYF.

The rearrangement uses TRBV15 and TRBJ2-3; TRBD2 aligns across 9 bases. Germline CDR1 and CDR2: LNHNV and YYDKDF (reference sequence). Unmatched junction bases numbered 8, after V lost 1 base and J lost 0 bases. This CDR3 comprises 18 residues. CDR3 residues: CATSRGSTSGGSTDTQYF. The DNA for the CDR3 is TGTGCCACCAGCAGAGGATCGACTAGCGGAGGTAGCACAGATACGCAGTATTTT.

A single count supports this clone. This rearrangement joins TRBV27 to TRBJ2-1, with D perhaps TRBD2 (5 bases). Germline V gene data show CDR1 as MNHEY and CDR2 as SMNVEV (reference sequence). This CDR3 spans 13 amino acids. The CDR3 DNA is TGTGCTAGACGACTAAGCTCCTACAATGAGCAGTTCTTC. Its protein is CARRLSSYNEQFF.

This chain links TRBV7-2 with TRBJ1-2; the D gene is possibly TRBD1 (6 bases). Germline-derived CDR1 and CDR2 are SGHTA and FQGNSA. Trimming shortened V by 4 bases and J by 6 bases, and 15 bases separated the two germline ends. CDR3 length equals 14 residues. The CDR3 sequence: CASSSSGTRNGYTF. The CDR3 nucleotides read TGTGCCAGCAGCTCCTCCGGGACACGGAATGGCTACACCTTC.

This rearrangement joins TRBV3-1 (or the pseudogene TRBV3-2) to TRBJ2-1; a possible D gene is TRBD1 (6 bases). V dropped 8 bases and J dropped 5 bases, with 16 bases sitting between them. There are 14 residues in the CDR3. CDR1 LGHDT and CDR2 YNNKEL come from the germline V gene (reference sequence). The CDR3 DNA is TGTGCCAGCGCCCGAAGGGGGATCAACAATGAGCAGTTCTTC. It codes for CASARRGINNEQFF.

The chain couples TRBV6-5 to TRBJ1-5; possibly TRBD1 for D (5 bases). The CDR3 contains 15 residues. Trimming left V 0 bases short and J 2 bases short, with 8 bases between. CDR1 is MNHEY, CDR2 SVGAGI, per germline. DNA of the CDR3: TGTGCCAGCAGTTACTCGGGGGGAGGCAATCAGCCCCAGCATTTT. Encoded protein: CASSYSGGGNQPQHF.

The chain carries TRBV5-1 and TRBJ1-6, with D perhaps TRBD1 (6 bases). CDR3 length: 15 residues. Trimming took off 0 bases at V and 5 bases at J, with 9 bases between the two ends. Germline V gene data show CDR1 as SGHRS and CDR2 as YFSETQ. CDR3 sequence reads: CASSLEGGHNSPLHF. The CDR3 DNA follows: TGCGCCAGCAGCTTGGAAGGGGGTCATAATTCACCCCTCCACTTT.

V and J are TRBV13 and TRBJ2-7, with D unclear. Germline V gene sequence: CDR1 PRHDT, CDR2 FYEKMQ (reference sequence). Trimming pared 0 bases from V and 6 bases from J, leaving 15 bases between. The CDR3 contains 15 residues. The CDR3 DNA follows: TGTGCCAGCAGCTTAGGGGGCTATCTCGATCCCGAGCAGTACTTC. Its protein is CASSLGGYLDPEQYF.

This sequence joins TRBV5-5 and TRBJ2-7; 8 positions match TRBD1. This CDR3 spans 14 amino acids. Unmatched junction bases numbered 4, after V lost 4 bases and J lost 1 base. Germline CDR1 is SGHKS and CDR2 is YYEKEE (reference sequence). CDR3 sequence reads: CASSPGTGSYEQYF. CDR3 nucleotides: TGTGCCAGCAGCCCCGGGACAGGATCCTACGAGCAGTACTTC.

The V and J genes are TRBV14 and TRBJ2-3; no reliable D call. Looked up from germline, CDR1 is SGHDN and CDR2 is FVKESK. Trimming removed 4 bases from V and 3 bases from J, with 8 bases in between. The CDR3 spans 13 residues. The CDR3 here is CASSPTLTDTQYF. The CDR3 DNA sequence: TGTGCCAGCAGCCCGACTCTAACAGATACGCAGTATTTT.

This chain joins TRBV7-8 and TRBJ2-5; D is tentatively TRBD1 or TRBD2 (6 bases each). Trimming left V 5 bases short and J 5 bases short, with 9 bases between. This CDR3 has 12 residues. Germline values: CDR1 SGHVS, CDR2 FQNEAQ. The CDR3: CASSRGRETQYF. The CDR3 nucleotides read TGTGCCAGCAGCCGGGGGCGGGAGACCCAGTACTTC. Filled out from reference TRBV7-8 and TRBJ2-5, the complete variable domain reads GAGVSQSPRYKVAKRGQDVALRCDPISGHVSLFWYQQALGQGPEFLTYFQNEAQLDKSGLPSDRFFAERPEGSVSTLKIQRTQQEDSAVYLCASSRGRETQYFGPGTRLLVL.

This clone was picked up one time. The rearrangement uses TRBV7-7 and TRBJ2-1, with TRBD2 matching over 8 bases. Germline V gene data show CDR1 as SSHAT and CDR2 as FNYEAQ (reference sequence). With V trimmed by 1 base and J by 9 bases, 11 bases remained unmatched. This CDR3 contains 16 residues. CDR3 loop: CASSLVAGFNRGEQFF. CDR3 coding DNA: TGTGCCAGCAGCTTAGTAGCGGGATTCAACCGCGGTGAGCAGTTCTTC.

This rearrangement joins TRBV30 to TRBJ2-3; TRBD2 agrees at 8 bases. With V trimmed by 2 bases and J by 0 bases, 13 bases remained unmatched. Germline values: CDR1 GTSNPN, CDR2 SVGIG (reference sequence). This CDR3 is built from 18 residues. The CDR3 DNA follows: TGTGCCTGGAGTCTTGGGGGCGCGGGAGGACCTAGCACAGATACGCAGTATTTT. Its translation: CAWSLGGAGGPSTDTQYF.

This sequence joins TRBV6-5 and TRBJ2-7; D remains unclear. V was pared by 3 bases and J by 5 bases, with 5 bases between. Germline CDR1 reads MNHEY; CDR2 reads SVGAGI. The CDR3 runs 11 residues. CDR3 nucleotides: TGTGCCAGCAGTTATTTTAACGAGCAGTACTTC. Translating gives CASSYFNEQYF.

J is TRBJ2-7 and V is TRBV15, with 7 bases identical to TRBD2. V shed 0 bases and J 1 base; nucleotides not matched to a gene: 6. CDR3 length: 16 residues. Germline V gene sequence: CDR1 LNHNV, CDR2 YYDKDF (reference sequence). The CDR3 nucleotides read TGTGCCACCAGCAGAGATATGGCGGGAGATTCCTACGAGCAGTACTTC. It codes for CATSRDMAGDSYEQYF. The full variable domain, completed using reference TRBV15 and TRBJ2-7, is DAMVIQNPRYQVTQFGKPVTLSCSQTLNHNVMYWYQQKSSQAPKLLFHYYDKDFNNEADTPDNFQSRRPNTSFCFLDIRSPGLGDTAMYLCATSRDMAGDSYEQYFGPGTRLTVT.

V is TRBV4-3 and J is TRBJ2-1, with 9 bases that match TRBD2. The trim removed 4 bases at V and 4 bases at J, leaving 8 bases unmatched. Germline V lookup: CDR1 LGHNA, CDR2 YSLEER. The CDR3 has 16 amino acids. Here the CDR3 reads CASSLTGTSPYNEQFF. CDR3 DNA: TGCGCCAGCAGCCTTACCGGGACTAGCCCATACAATGAGCAGTTCTTC.

The chain carries TRBV4-2 and TRBJ2-1, with 8 bases aligning to TRBD2. The CDR3 consists of 15 residues. The ends lost 4 bases at V and 1 base at J; junction bases unmatched: 3. Germline assignment: CDR1 LGHNA and CDR2 YNFKEQ. CDR3 protein: CASSPERGSYNEQFF. CDR3 bases: TGTGCCAGCAGCCCCGAGCGGGGGTCCTACAATGAGCAGTTCTTC.

This chain uses TRBV29-1 with TRBJ2-3, with 7 bases identical to TRBD2. V was pared by 6 bases and J by 2 bases, with 5 bases of the junction left unmatched. CDR1 and CDR2 from the germline V gene are SQVTM and ANQGSEA. The CDR3 has 13 amino acids. The CDR3 coding sequence is TGCAGCGTCCGGGGGGTACACACAGATACGCAGTATTTT. Its translation is CSVRGVHTDTQYF.

The chain joins TRBV14 to TRBJ1-4; D gene unclear. Trimming pared 3 bases from V and 4 bases from J, leaving 3 bases between. Germline-derived CDR1 and CDR2 are SGHDN and FVKESK. This CDR3 has 12 amino acids. The CDR3 is CASSHLNEKLFF. CDR3 in DNA: TGTGCCAGCAGCCACCTTAATGAAAAACTGTTTTTT.

The rearrangement uses TRBV18 and TRBJ1-1; D may be TRBD1 (5 bases). This CDR3 spans 13 amino acids. Per the germline V gene, CDR1 is KGHSH and CDR2 is LQKENI. V was trimmed by 4 bases and J by 0 bases, leaving 6 bases between them. As DNA, the CDR3 is TGTGCCAGCTCACGGACACTGAACACTGAAGCTTTCTTT. Translation gives CASSRTLNTEAFF.

The chain recombines TRBV2 with TRBJ2-7; TRBD1 agrees at 9 bases. With 4 bases clipped from V and 6 bases from J, the junction kept 7 bases outside the gene matches. CDR1 and CDR2 (germline): SNHLY, FYNNEI. The CDR3 consists of 14 residues. The CDR3 spells CASSVVQGAAEQYF. The DNA for the CDR3 is TGTGCCAGCAGTGTAGTACAGGGGGCTGCCGAGCAGTACTTC.

The chain links TRBV30 to TRBJ2-2; 9 bases match TRBD1. Germline trimming cut 4 bases from V and 2 bases from J; bases unmatched to any gene: 11. CDR3 length: 17 residues. CDR1 GTSNPN and CDR2 SVGIG come from the germline V gene (reference sequence). The CDR3: CAWTPYSGQGNTGELFF. For the CDR3, the DNA is TGTGCCTGGACACCATACTCGGGACAGGGCAACACCGGGGAGCTGTTTTTT.

The chain joins TRBV10-3 to TRBJ1-2, with unresolved D. The V gene's germline CDR1 is ENHRY and CDR2 SYGVKD. Trimming stripped 0 bases from V and 7 bases from J, with 15 bases between. This CDR3 contains 15 residues. CDR3 loop: CAISESTSRGGGYTF. In DNA, the CDR3 is TGTGCCATCAGTGAGTCCACCTCACGGGGTGGTGGCTACACCTTC.

The V and J genes are TRBV19 and TRBJ2-2, with a weak D call TRBD2 (6 bases). V dropped 3 bases and J dropped 6 bases, with 11 bases sitting between them. CDR1 LNHDA and CDR2 SQIVND come from the germline V gene (reference sequence). This CDR3 is 14 amino acids long. The CDR3 nucleotides are TGTGCCAGTAGTATTGGGGGGATCGCCGGGGAGCTGTTTTTT. This encodes CASSIGGIAGELFF.

This chain links TRBV3-1 (or the pseudogene TRBV3-2) with TRBJ1-2, with 7 nucleotides matching TRBD1. The V gene's germline CDR1 is LGHDT and CDR2 YNNKEL (reference sequence). This CDR3 contains 15 residues. After removal of 1 base from V and 4 bases from J, the junction contained 6 bases not matched to a gene. CDR3 coding DNA: TGTGCCAGCAGCCAAGGATCGGGGGACAGCTATGGCTACACCTTC. Amino acids: CASSQGSGDSYGYTF.

The V call is TRBV6-6, the J call TRBJ2-5, with a weak D call TRBD2 (7 bases). V was clipped by 7 bases and J by 6 bases, with 15 bases between them. The CDR3 is 13 residues long. Germline CDR1 is MNHNY and CDR2 is SVGAGI (reference sequence). CDR3 DNA: TGTGCCAGCATCTCGGACAGCGGGAAGACCCAGTACTTC. Translating gives CASISDSGKTQYF.

The J gene is TRBJ1-1, the V gene TRBV27; the D is unclear. The length of the CDR3 is 16 residues. CDR1 MNHEY and CDR2 SMNVEV come from the germline V gene (reference sequence). V was pared by 5 bases and J by 4 bases, with 20 bases between. CDR3 nucleotide sequence: TGTGCCAGCAGTCCTCCCATAAGGTCTCGGGGCACTGAAGCTTTCTTT. Its protein product is CASSPPIRSRGTEAFF.